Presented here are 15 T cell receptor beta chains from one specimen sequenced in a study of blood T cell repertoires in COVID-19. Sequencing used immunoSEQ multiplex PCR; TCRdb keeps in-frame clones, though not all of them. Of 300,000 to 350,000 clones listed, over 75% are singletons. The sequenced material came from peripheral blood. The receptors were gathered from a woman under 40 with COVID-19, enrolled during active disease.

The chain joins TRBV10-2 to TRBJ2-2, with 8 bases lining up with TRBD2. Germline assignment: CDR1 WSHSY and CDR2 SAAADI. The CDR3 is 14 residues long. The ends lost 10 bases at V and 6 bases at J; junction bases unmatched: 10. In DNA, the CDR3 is TGCGCCACCAAAGAGCGGGAGTATCCCGGGGAGCTGTTTTTT. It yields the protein CATKEREYPGELFF.

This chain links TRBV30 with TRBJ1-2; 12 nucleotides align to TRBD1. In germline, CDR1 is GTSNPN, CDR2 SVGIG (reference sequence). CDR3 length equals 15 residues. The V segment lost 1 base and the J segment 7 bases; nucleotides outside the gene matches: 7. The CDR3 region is CAWSGDRGLSTGYTF. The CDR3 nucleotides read TGTGCCTGGAGTGGGGACAGGGGGCTTTCTACTGGCTACACCTTC.

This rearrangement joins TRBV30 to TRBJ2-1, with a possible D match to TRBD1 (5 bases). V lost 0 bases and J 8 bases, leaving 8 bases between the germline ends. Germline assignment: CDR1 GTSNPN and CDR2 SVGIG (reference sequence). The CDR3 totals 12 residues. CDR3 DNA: TGTGCCTGGAGTGTCAGGGTCCATGAGCAGTTCTTC. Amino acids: CAWSVRVHEQFF.

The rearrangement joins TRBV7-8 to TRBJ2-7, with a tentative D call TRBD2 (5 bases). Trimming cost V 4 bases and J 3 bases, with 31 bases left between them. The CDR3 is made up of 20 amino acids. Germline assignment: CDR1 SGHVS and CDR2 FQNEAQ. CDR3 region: CASSSTLRTSTIKPHYEQYF. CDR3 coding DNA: TGTGCCAGCAGCTCTACCCTTCGGACTTCCACTATAAAGCCCCACTACGAGCAGTACTTC.

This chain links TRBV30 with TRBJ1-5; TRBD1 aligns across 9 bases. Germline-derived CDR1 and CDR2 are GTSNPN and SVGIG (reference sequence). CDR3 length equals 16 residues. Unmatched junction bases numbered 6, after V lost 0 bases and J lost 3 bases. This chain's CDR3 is CAWSVRDRENNQPQHF. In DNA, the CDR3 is TGTGCCTGGAGTGTACGGGACAGGGAAAACAATCAGCCCCAGCATTTT.

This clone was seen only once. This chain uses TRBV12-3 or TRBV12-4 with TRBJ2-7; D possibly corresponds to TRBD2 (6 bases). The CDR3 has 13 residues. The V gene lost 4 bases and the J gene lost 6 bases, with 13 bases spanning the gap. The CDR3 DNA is TGTGCCAGCAGTTGGGAGGCTCCCCTCGAGCAGTACTTC. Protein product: CASSWEAPLEQYF.

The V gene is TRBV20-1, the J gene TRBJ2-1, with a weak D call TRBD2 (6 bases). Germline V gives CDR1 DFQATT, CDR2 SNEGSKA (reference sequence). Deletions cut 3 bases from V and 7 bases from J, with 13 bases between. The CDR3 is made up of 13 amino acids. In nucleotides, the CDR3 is TGCAGTGCTAGTATGTTTCGGGAGAATGAGCAGTTCTTC. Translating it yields CSASMFRENEQFF.

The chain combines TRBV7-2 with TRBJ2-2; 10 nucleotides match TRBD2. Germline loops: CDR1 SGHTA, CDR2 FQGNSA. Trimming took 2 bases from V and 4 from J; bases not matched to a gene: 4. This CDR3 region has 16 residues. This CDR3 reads CASSLTSSGSTGELFF. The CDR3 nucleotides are TGTGCCAGCAGCTTAACTTCTAGCGGGAGCACCGGGGAGCTGTTTTTT. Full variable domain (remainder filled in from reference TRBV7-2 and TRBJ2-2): GAGVSQSPSNKVTEKGKDVELRCDPISGHTALYWYRQSLGQGLEFLIYFQGNSAPDKSGLPSDRFSAERTGGSVSTLTIQRTQQEDSAVYLCASSLTSSGSTGELFFGEGSRLTVL.

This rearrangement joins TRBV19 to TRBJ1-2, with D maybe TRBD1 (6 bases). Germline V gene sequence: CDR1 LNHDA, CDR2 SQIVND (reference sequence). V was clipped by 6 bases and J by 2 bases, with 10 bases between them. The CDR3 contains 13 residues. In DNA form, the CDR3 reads TGTGCCAGTAGGCGGACAGCGAACTATGGCTACACCTTC. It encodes CASRRTANYGYTF.

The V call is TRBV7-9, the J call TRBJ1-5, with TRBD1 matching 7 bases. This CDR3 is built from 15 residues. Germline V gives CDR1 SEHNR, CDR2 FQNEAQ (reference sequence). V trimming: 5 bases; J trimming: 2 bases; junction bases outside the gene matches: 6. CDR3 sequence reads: CASSPTGEGNQPQHF. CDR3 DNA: TGTGCCAGCAGCCCTACAGGGGAGGGCAATCAGCCCCAGCATTTT.

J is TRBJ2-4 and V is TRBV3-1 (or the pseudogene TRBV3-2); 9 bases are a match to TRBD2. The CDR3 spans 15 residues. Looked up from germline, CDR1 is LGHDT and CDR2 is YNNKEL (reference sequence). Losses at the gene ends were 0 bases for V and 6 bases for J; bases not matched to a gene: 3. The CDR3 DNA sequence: TGTGCCAGCAGCCAAGATCGAGCGGGAGGAAACATTCAGTACTTC. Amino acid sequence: CASSQDRAGGNIQYF.

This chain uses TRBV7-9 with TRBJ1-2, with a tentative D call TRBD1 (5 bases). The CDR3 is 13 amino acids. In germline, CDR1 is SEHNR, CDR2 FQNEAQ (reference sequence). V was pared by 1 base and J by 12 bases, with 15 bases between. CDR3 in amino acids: CASSLETGDGNTF. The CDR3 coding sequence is TGTGCCAGCAGCTTAGAGACGGGGGACGGGAACACCTTC.

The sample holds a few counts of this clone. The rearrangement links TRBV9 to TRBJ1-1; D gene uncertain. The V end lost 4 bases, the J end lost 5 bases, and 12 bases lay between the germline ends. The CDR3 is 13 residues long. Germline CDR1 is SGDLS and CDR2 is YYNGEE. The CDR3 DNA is TGTGCCAGCAGCCCAACACAAAGTACTGAAGCTTTCTTT. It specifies CASSPTQSTEAFF. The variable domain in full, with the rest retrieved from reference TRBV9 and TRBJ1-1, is DSGVTQTPKHLITATGQRVTLRCSPRSGDLSVYWYQQSLDQGLQFLIQYYNGEERAKGNILERFSAQQFPDLHSELNLSSLELGDSALYFCASSPTQSTEAFFGQGTRLTVV.

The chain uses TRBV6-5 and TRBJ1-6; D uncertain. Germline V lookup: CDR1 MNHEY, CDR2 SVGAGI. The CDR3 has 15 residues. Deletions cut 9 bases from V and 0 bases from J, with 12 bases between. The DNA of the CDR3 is TGTGCCAGTTCCGCGGGGAGCTCCTATAATTCACCCCTCCACTTT. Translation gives CASSAGSSYNSPLHF.

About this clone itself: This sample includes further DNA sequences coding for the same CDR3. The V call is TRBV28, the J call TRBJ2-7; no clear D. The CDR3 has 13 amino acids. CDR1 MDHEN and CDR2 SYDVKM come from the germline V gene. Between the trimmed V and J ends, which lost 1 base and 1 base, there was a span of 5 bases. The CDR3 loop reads CASSLSLSYEQYF. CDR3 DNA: TGTGCCAGCAGTTTATCCCTATCCTACGAGCAGTACTTC. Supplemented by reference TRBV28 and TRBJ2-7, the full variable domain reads DVKVTQSSRYLVKRTGEKVFLECVQDMDHENMFWYRQDPGLGLRLIYFSYDVKMKEKGDIPEGYSVSREKKERFSLILESASTNQTSMYLCASSLSLSYEQYFGPGTRLTVT.